This TCR beta chain came from a study of blood T cell repertoires in COVID-19. CDR1 and CDR2 (germline): SGHRS, YFSETQ. The CDR3 extends over 14 amino acids. Trimming removed 0 bases at V and 5 bases at J, with 12 bases between. Before being deemed recovered, Cohort 3 donors had two negative PCRs, clearance, or symptom resolution. Repertoires were generated with immunoSEQ multiplex PCR, while TCRdb's copy carries only in-frame clones and drops some. The sample has around 280,000 clones, around nine tenths seen once. The chain couples TRBV5-1 to TRBJ2-7, with TRBD1 as a possible D gene (6 bases). The origin of this receptor is a woman in her thirties or forties who had recovered from COVID-19. Sequenced material: PBMCs or T cells enriched from blood (not recorded which). This CDR3 is CASSLVGAGDEQYF. For the CDR3, the DNA is TGCGCCAGCAGCTTGGTAGGGGCAGGGGACGAGCAGTACTTC.